This record concerns one TCR beta chain sequence. Its matching antigen is unknown. Deletions cut 4 bases from V and 3 bases from J, with 16 bases between. The CDR3 consists of 15 residues. The germline V gene encodes CDR1 PRHDT and CDR2 FYEKMQ (reference sequence). This specimen belongs to a study of Ad26.COV2.S vaccination and SARS-CoV-2 variants. Overall study: Participants got Ad26.COV2.S intramuscularly, once or twice 56 days apart.

TCRdb keeps only in-frame clones here, not all; method: immunoSEQ multiplex PCR. Of a few hundred thousand clones listed, roughly 88% were seen once; the top ten hold around 3.6%. Study-wide points: Post-vaccination spike-specific CD8+ and CD4+ T cell responses reportedly had substantial breadth.

The sample's treatment: some 20 received Ad26.COV2.S at low or high dose, single or two shots; 5 received placebo; per-sample allocation not given. Day 63 following the first vaccine or placebo injection was when the samples were taken. Boston supplied an adult donor aged 18-55 years. Vaccine was an Ad26 vector expressing Wuhan-strain SARS-CoV-2 spike. This TCR derives from a person aged 18-65 years who received the Ad26.COV2.S COVID-19 vaccine or a placebo. The V gene is TRBV13, the J gene TRBJ2-7; D might be TRBD2 (8 bases). This specimen consisted of peripheral blood, obtained in a trial of Ad26.COV2.S vaccine versus placebo. The CDR3 sequence is CASSSSGRGHYEQYF. The CDR3 DNA reads TGTGCCAGCAGCTCCTCCGGGAGGGGGCACTACGAGCAGTACTTC.